One sample yielded the 5 T cell receptor beta chains listed below, sequenced in a study of tissue T cells after allogeneic stem cell transplantation. Measured with immunoSEQ multiplex PCR; TCRdb has only the in-frame clones, and not every one. The sample yields 25,000 to 30,000 clones, 85% seen once. The input for sequencing was blood, taken before transplantation. The receptor set was obtained from a woman aged 18 to 50 who later had graft-versus-host disease after an allogeneic stem cell transplant.

The chain employs TRBV30 and TRBJ1-5, with D possibly matching TRBD1 (5 bases). The V gene lost 3 bases and the J gene lost 4 bases, with 13 bases spanning the gap. CDR3 length: 14 amino acids. Germline V CDR1 and CDR2: GTSNPN, SVGIG (reference sequence). CDR3 residues: CAWSLGGRNQPQHF. DNA of the CDR3: TGTGCCTGGAGCCTGGGGGGGAGAAATCAGCCCCAGCATTTT.

The chain uses TRBV28 and TRBJ1-2, with 9 nucleotides matching TRBD1. In germline, CDR1 is MDHEN, CDR2 SYDVKM. J lost 7 bases, V lost 7 bases, and 4 bases had no gene match. CDR3 length equals 12 residues. CDR3 DNA: TGTGCCAGCACCCGGACAGGGGCTGGCTACACCTTC. It translates to CASTRTGAGYTF.

J is TRBJ2-3 and V is TRBV18; possible D gene TRBD1, 6 bases. Germline values: CDR1 KGHSH, CDR2 LQKENI. This CDR3 contains 14 residues. V was shortened by 6 bases and J by 0 bases, with 10 bases between the two germline ends. In DNA, the CDR3 is TGTGCCAGCTCCAGCAGGGGTAGCACAGATACGCAGTATTTT. Translation gives CASSSRGSTDTQYF.

The chain uses TRBV29-1 and TRBJ2-7; D not resolved. The V and J ends lost 1 base and 2 bases respectively, with 6 bases between them. Germline assignment: CDR1 SQVTM and CDR2 ANQGSEA. This CDR3 contains 12 residues. DNA for the CDR3: TGCAGCGTTGAAGTAGCAGCCTACGAGCAGTACTTC. Translation: CSVEVAAYEQYF.

This clone appeared a few times. The rearrangement joins TRBV11-2 to TRBJ1-1; 8 positions agree with TRBD1. CDR3 length: 17 amino acids. With V trimmed by 1 base and J by 1 base, 8 bases remained unmatched. Germline CDR1 is SGHAT and CDR2 is FQNNGV. CDR3 region: CASSLGTGSYGNTEAFF. In DNA form, the CDR3 reads TGTGCCAGCAGCTTAGGGACAGGGTCTTATGGGAACACTGAAGCTTTCTTT.